This T cell receptor (beta chain) was observed in a study of spatial heterogeneity in lung cancer. On the study more broadly: Detection consistently captured more beta-chain sequences than alpha-chain sequences.

Many counts were recorded for this clonotype. Its antigen is not known. The CDR3 extends over 15 amino acids. Trimming removed 3 bases at V and 1 base at J, with 15 bases between. Germline CDR1 and CDR2: DFQATT and SNEGSKA (reference sequence). MiXCR, applied by TCRdb to the 5' RACE reads, yields one record per CDR3 protein. The table includes roughly 25,000 distinct CDR3 sequences, 7% detected once. Time point meaning: sample taken at primary tumor resection. Notes on the study in general: Expanded tumor TCRs that were ubiquitous appeared in blood more at resection than follow-up.

The chain couples TRBV20-1 to TRBJ1-1; D is uncertain. Sequencing was performed on PBMCs, taken at surgery. The sequence was collected from a male donor with early-stage non-small cell lung cancer. CDR3 amino acids: CSASEASAGNTEAFF. CDR3 sequence (DNA): TGCAGTGCTAGCGAGGCCTCTGCAGGGAACACTGAAGCTTTCTTT.